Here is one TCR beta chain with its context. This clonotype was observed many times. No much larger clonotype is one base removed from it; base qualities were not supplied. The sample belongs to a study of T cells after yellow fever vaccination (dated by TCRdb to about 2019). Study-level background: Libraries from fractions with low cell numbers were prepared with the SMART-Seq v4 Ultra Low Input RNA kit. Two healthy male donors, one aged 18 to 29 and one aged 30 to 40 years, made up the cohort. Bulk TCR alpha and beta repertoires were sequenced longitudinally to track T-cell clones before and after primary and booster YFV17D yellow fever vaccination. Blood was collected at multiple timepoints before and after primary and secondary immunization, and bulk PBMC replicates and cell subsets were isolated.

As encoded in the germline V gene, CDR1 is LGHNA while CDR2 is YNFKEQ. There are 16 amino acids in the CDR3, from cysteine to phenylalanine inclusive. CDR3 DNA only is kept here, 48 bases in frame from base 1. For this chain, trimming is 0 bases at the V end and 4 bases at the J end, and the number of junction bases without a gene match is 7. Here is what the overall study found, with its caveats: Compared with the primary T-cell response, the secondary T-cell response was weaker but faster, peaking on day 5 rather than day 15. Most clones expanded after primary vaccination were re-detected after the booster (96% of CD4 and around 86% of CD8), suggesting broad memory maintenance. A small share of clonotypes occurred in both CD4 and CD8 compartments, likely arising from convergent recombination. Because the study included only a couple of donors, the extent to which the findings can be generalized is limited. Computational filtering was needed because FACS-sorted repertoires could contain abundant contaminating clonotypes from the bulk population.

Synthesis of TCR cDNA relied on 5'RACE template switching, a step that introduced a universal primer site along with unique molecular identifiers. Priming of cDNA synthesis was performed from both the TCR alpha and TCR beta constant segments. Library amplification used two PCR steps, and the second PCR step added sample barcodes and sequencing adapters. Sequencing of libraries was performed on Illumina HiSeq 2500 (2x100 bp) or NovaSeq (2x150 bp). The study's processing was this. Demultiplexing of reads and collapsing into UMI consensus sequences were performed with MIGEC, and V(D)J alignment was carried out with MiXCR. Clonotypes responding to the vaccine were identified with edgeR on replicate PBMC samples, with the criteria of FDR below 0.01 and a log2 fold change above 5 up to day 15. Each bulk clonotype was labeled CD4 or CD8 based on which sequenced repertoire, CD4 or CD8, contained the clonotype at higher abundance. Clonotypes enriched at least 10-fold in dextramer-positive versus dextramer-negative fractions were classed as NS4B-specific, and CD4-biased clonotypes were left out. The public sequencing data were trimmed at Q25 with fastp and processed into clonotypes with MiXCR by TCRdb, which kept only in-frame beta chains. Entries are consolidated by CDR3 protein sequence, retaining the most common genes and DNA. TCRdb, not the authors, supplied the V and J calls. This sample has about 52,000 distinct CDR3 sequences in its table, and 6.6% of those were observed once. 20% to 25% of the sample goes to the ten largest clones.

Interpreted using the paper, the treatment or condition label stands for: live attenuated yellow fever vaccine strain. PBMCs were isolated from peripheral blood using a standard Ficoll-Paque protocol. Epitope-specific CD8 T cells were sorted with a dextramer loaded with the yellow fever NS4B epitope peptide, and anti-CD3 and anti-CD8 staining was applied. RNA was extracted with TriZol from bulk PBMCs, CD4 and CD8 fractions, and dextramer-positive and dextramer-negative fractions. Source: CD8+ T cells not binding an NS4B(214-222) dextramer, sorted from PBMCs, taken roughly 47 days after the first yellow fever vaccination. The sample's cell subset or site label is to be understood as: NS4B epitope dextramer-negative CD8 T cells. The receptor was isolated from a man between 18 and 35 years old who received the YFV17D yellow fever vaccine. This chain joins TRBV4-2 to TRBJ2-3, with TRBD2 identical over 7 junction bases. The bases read TGTGCCAGCAGCCAAGATGAGCGGGGTTATGCAGATACGCAGTATTTT. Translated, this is CASSQDERGYADTQYF.